These 14 T cell receptor beta chains were sequenced from one sample in a study of cytotoxic CD8 clonotypes in ibrutinib-treated CLL. Using immunoSEQ multiplex PCR, the repertoire was profiled, and TCRdb retains in-frame clones only, with some absent. Among around 140,000 clones listed, approximately 83% were seen once. Sequenced here: PBMCs, sampled after 24 months of ibrutinib treatment. All receptors come from a human donor with chronic lymphocytic leukemia.

The rearrangement uses TRBV4-1 and TRBJ2-1, with TRBD1 identical over 9 bases. V dropped 6 bases and J dropped 7; count of bases not matched to a gene: 10. From germline, CDR1 is MGHRA and CDR2 YSYEKL. The CDR3 sequence is 15 residues long. CDR3 region: CASRRGQGNLNEQFF. The CDR3 DNA sequence: TGCGCCAGCAGACGGGGACAGGGTAATTTGAATGAGCAGTTCTTC.

The chain links TRBV4-2 to TRBJ1-1; 10 bases line up with TRBD1. Trimming removed 4 bases from V and 5 bases from J; junction bases left unmatched: 7. Looked up from germline, CDR1 is LGHNA and CDR2 is YNFKEQ. CDR3 length: 15 residues. The CDR3 nucleotides read TGTGCCAGCAGCCCCCGGGACAGGGGTCATACTGAAGCTTTCTTT. Protein product: CASSPRDRGHTEAFF.

V and J are TRBV30 and TRBJ1-3; D remains unclear. CDR1 GTSNPN and CDR2 SVGIG come from the germline V gene (reference sequence). The CDR3 totals 17 residues. Trimming removed 3 bases from V and 1 base from J, with 19 bases in between. In nucleotides, the CDR3 is TGTGCCTGGAGCGTCTCTAGGGTGTCAGGTTCTGGAAACACCATATATTTT. Amino acid sequence: CAWSVSRVSGSGNTIYF.

The rearrangement joins TRBV7-3 to TRBJ1-2, with D possibly TRBD1 on 6 matching bases. This CDR3 contains 13 residues. V dropped 5 bases and J dropped 4 bases, with 11 bases sitting between them. Germline loops: CDR1 SGHTA, CDR2 FQGTGA. The CDR3 reads CASSEQGAYGYTF. The CDR3 nucleotides read TGTGCCAGCAGCGAACAGGGCGCCTATGGCTACACCTTC.

The gene calls are TRBV28 and TRBJ1-2, with 11 bases identical to TRBD1. The V gene end was trimmed by 5 bases and the J gene end by 4 bases; junction bases not matched to a gene: 12. Germline lookup yields CDR1 MDHEN and CDR2 SYDVKM. The CDR3 totals 17 residues. The CDR3 nucleotides read TGTGCCAGCAGTAACCGGGACAGGGGGTTTTTCGGCTATGGCTACACCTTC. This gives the protein CASSNRDRGFFGYGYTF.

This sequence joins TRBV6-4 and TRBJ2-1, with D perhaps matching TRBD1 or TRBD2 (6 bases each). Trimming shortened V by 5 bases and J by 7 bases, and 18 bases separated the two germline ends. CDR3 length: 15 amino acids. CDR1 and CDR2 from the germline V gene are MRHNA and SNTAGT. The CDR3: CASSSQGQGRNEQFF. As DNA, the CDR3 is TGTGCCAGCAGTTCCCAGGGGCAGGGGAGGAATGAGCAGTTCTTC.

The chain uses TRBV4-3 and TRBJ2-2; the D gene is possibly TRBD1 (6 bases). V was cut by 1 base and J by 4 bases, with 7 bases left in between. CDR3 length: 14 amino acids. CDR1 and CDR2 (germline): LGHNA, YSLEER. The DNA for the CDR3 is TGCGCCAGCAGCCAAGGGACAGTCACCGGGGAGCTGTTTTTT. This gives the protein CASSQGTVTGELFF.

This clone appeared a few times. CDR3 loop: CASSETNPNSPLHF. DNA of the CDR3: TGTGCCAGCTCAGAGACGAACCCCAATTCACCCCTCCACTTT. The gene calls are TRBV18 and TRBJ1-6; D unclear. The CDR3 contains 14 residues. Looked up from germline, CDR1 is KGHSH and CDR2 is LQKENI. The V end lost 5 bases, the J end lost 7 bases, and 12 bases lay between the germline ends.

The rearrangement uses TRBV18 and TRBJ2-5; no definite D call. CDR1 is KGHSH and CDR2 is LQKENI in the germline V gene. The CDR3 covers 16 residues. V was clipped by 2 bases and J by 0 bases, with 13 bases between them. CDR3 sequence reads: CASSPLQPFYQETQYF. CDR3 coding DNA: TGTGCCAGCTCACCATTACAGCCCTTTTACCAAGAGACCCAGTACTTC.

The V and J genes are TRBV11-2 and TRBJ2-5; D tentatively reads TRBD1 or TRBD2 (6 bases each). V was cut by 1 base and J by 3 bases, with 12 bases left in between. The CDR3 loop spans 15 amino acids. Germline V gene data show CDR1 as SGHAT and CDR2 as FQNNGV. In DNA form, the CDR3 reads TGTGCCAGCAGCTTAGCAGGGGAGGTCGAAGAGACCCAGTACTTC. Its protein product is CASSLAGEVEETQYF.

V and J are TRBV30 and TRBJ1-1; D gene ambiguous. CDR3 length equals 15 residues. CDR1 GTSNPN and CDR2 SVGIG come from the germline V gene (reference sequence). Deletions cut 4 bases from V and 3 bases from J, with 18 bases between. The CDR3: CAWNRWASGDTEAFF. The CDR3 nucleotides read TGTGCCTGGAACCGGTGGGCGTCCGGGGACACTGAAGCTTTCTTT.

The sample holds a few counts of this clone. The chain is built from TRBV7-6 and TRBJ1-1, with D possibly TRBD1 on 6 matching bases. V was cut by 5 bases and J by 2 bases, with 12 bases left in between. CDR1 SGHVS and CDR2 FNYEAQ come from the germline V gene. The CDR3 spans 14 residues. The CDR3 DNA reads as TGTGCCAGCAGCGCGGGACATGTCAACACTGAAGCTTTCTTT. Protein sequence: CASSAGHVNTEAFF. The variable domain in full, completed from reference TRBV7-6 and TRBJ1-1, reads GAGVSQSPRYKVTKRGQDVALRCDPISGHVSLYWYRQALGQGPEFLTYFNYEAQQDKSGLPNDRFSAERPEGSISTLTIQRTEQRDSAMYRCASSAGHVNTEAFFGQGTRLTVV.

The chain has TRBV21-1 and TRBJ2-7; no check of the table's D call, TRBD1, against the DNA was made. TRBV21-1 is a pseudogene segment. CDR3 length: 15 amino acids. The CDR3, as DNA: TGTGCCAGCAGCCCCCGGGACAGGGTAACCCACGAGCAGTACTTC. As protein: CASSPRDRVTHEQYF.

The chain links TRBV2 to TRBJ1-5; D may be TRBD1 (5 bases). CDR3 size: 14 residues. Germline CDR1 SNHLY, CDR2 FYNNEI. Trimming took off 5 bases at V and 0 bases at J, with 8 bases between the two ends. DNA for the CDR3: TGTGCCAGCAGTTTGACAGATAGCAATCAGCCCCAGCATTTT. It encodes CASSLTDSNQPQHF.